Detailed here is one T cell receptor (beta chain). What it binds is unknown. The V gene end was trimmed by 0 bases and the J gene end by 8 bases; junction bases not matched to a gene: 9. Germline V gene sequence: CDR1 KGHSH, CDR2 LQKENI. The CDR3 loop spans 17 amino acids. The sample comes from a study of cytomegalovirus exposure and HLA in healthy donors. Study outcomes and limitations: Later examination showed HLA-associated TCR beta chains had greater clonal expansion than equally common others. There were some public TCRs occurring in many donors, but most TCR sequences were rare. TRBV6-2, TRBV6-3 and some other V segments were excluded as indistinguishable. There were fewer than 200 TCR beta chains listed as cytomegalovirus-associated.

60 Vbeta and 13 Jbeta primers were used in PCR. Sequenced by immunoSEQ multiplex PCR; TCRdb stores in-frame clones only, minus some. The repertoire holds 150,000 to 200,000 clones, with roughly three quarters as singletons. Sequencing was done on a sample of PBMCs. V gene TRBV18 combines with J gene TRBJ2-1; TRBD1 aligns across 11 bases. The origin of this receptor is a woman aged 40-49 years in good health and CMV-seropositive. The CDR3 protein is CASSPPEIKGQGDEQFF. CDR3 DNA sequence: TGTGCCAGCTCACCACCGGAAATAAAGGGACAGGGGGATGAGCAGTTCTTC.